The 32 T cell receptor beta chains below were found in one sample sequenced in a study of blood T cells in healthy people across ages. Alongside a J-beta primer mix, a sample-barcoded 5' primer served in a second PCR lasting about 6 to 12 cycles. MiXCR, run by TCRdb on the 5' RACE reads, gives a single entry per CDR3 protein. The sample has approximately 1.5 million distinct CDR3 sequences; approximately 43% are singletons. The sample was blood. Receptors originate from a woman under 30 in good health.

This clonotype was counted only a few times. The chain joins TRBV7-9 to TRBJ1-1; 9 nucleotides agree with TRBD1. Germline V gene sequence: CDR1 SEHNR, CDR2 FQNEAQ (reference sequence). CDR3 length: 14 amino acids. J gave up 5 bases and V 5 bases, and 6 bases lay outside the gene matches. The CDR3 coding sequence is TGTGCCAGCAGCGACACAGGGGGCGGGACTGAAGCTTTCTTT. This encodes CASSDTGGGTEAFF.

The chain combines TRBV15 with TRBJ2-7; D call uncertain. Trimming took off 0 bases at V and 2 bases at J, with 14 bases between the two ends. This CDR3 is 16 amino acids long. Germline V gives CDR1 LNHNV, CDR2 YYDKDF (reference sequence). CDR3 protein: CATSRESVRFPYEQYF. CDR3 DNA: TGTGCCACCAGCAGAGAATCCGTTAGGTTTCCCTACGAGCAGTACTTC. The full variable domain, completed using reference TRBV15 and TRBJ2-7, is DAMVIQNPRYQVTQFGKPVTLSCSQTLNHNVMYWYQQKSSQAPKLLFHYYDKDFNNEADTPDNFQSRRPNTSFCFLDIRSPGLGDTAMYLCATSRESVRFPYEQYFGPGTRLTVT.

This chain joins TRBV20-1 and TRBJ1-5; D uncertain. Trimming stripped 1 base from V and 7 bases from J, with 8 bases between. In germline, CDR1 is DFQATT, CDR2 SNEGSKA (reference sequence). This CDR3 region has 12 residues. CDR3 sequence reads: CSARADVQPQHF. In DNA, the CDR3 is TGCAGTGCTAGAGCGGACGTCCAGCCCCAGCATTTT.

The V gene is TRBV20-1, the J gene TRBJ1-2; a weak D match, TRBD1 (5 bases). The CDR3 totals 14 residues. With 6 bases removed from V and 4 bases from J, the gap between germline ends came to 18 bases. Germline V lookup: CDR1 DFQATT, CDR2 SNEGSKA (reference sequence). The chain's CDR3 is CSAPGEGASYGYTF. The CDR3 DNA reads as TGCAGTGCCCCTGGGGAAGGGGCGAGCTATGGCTACACCTTC.

The V call is TRBV10-3, the J call TRBJ2-3; possible D gene TRBD2, 5 bases. The ends were cut back, 6 bases at V and 3 bases at J, with 19 bases in the middle. CDR1 ENHRY and CDR2 SYGVKD come from the germline V gene. The CDR3 runs to 16 residues. The CDR3 sequence is CAISASQRWRTDTQYF. DNA of the CDR3: TGTGCCATCAGCGCTTCCCAGCGGTGGCGGACAGATACGCAGTATTTT.

This clonotype was picked up a small number of times. This rearrangement joins TRBV12-3 or TRBV12-4 to TRBJ2-1; possibly TRBD2 for D (7 bases). This CDR3 is built from 14 residues. The V end lost 6 bases, the J end lost 10 bases, and 19 bases lay between the germline ends. Here the CDR3 DNA reads TGTGCCAGCAGCCCTCCACCAAGGGGGGGGGAGCAGTTCTTC. Residues: CASSPPPRGGEQFF.

This rearrangement joins TRBV6-5 to TRBJ2-1; TRBD2 might be the D (5 bases). Germline CDR1 is MNHEY and CDR2 is SVGAGI. The V and J ends lost 0 bases and 4 bases respectively, with 16 bases between them. The CDR3 is 17 amino acids. The CDR3 reads CASSYSILDDTYNEQFF. CDR3 bases: TGTGCCAGCAGTTACTCCATACTAGATGACACTTACAATGAGCAGTTCTTC.

The chain's CDR3 is CASRNPATDTQYF. CDR3 DNA: TGTGCCAGCAGAAACCCGGCCACAGATACGCAGTATTTT. This chain uses TRBV5-8 with TRBJ2-3; D is ambiguous. V lost 5 bases and J 2 bases, leaving 9 bases between the germline ends. The CDR3 runs to 13 residues. Germline loops: CDR1 SGHTS, CDR2 YDEGEE.

The V call is TRBV20-1, the J call TRBJ2-1; D call uncertain. TRBJ2-7 matches the DNA end more closely, so the J call is doubtful. This CDR3 has 14 amino acids. The germline V gene encodes CDR1 DFQATT and CDR2 SNEGSKA (reference sequence). The CDR3 spells CSAGPSVSYNEQYF. DNA of the CDR3: TGCAGTGCTGGACCTAGTGTATCCTACAATGAGCAGTACTTC.

The chain employs TRBV5-1 and TRBJ2-1; tentative D call: TRBD2 (5 bases). Per the germline V gene, CDR1 is SGHRS and CDR2 is YFSETQ. V lost 6 bases, J lost 8 bases, and 6 bases lay in between. There are 10 residues in the CDR3. The CDR3 protein is CASTGDEQFF. The CDR3 region has the DNA TGCGCCAGCACCGGGGATGAGCAGTTCTTC.

With regard to this clonotype: A much bigger clone sits one base away, suggesting this may be a read error. The CDR3 nucleotides read TGCAGCGTGCAAGTTTCCGACGAGCAGTACTTC. It encodes CSVQVSDEQYF. This rearrangement joins TRBV29-1 to TRBJ2-7; D unclear. The CDR3 totals 11 residues. The V gene's germline CDR1 is SQVTM and CDR2 ANQGSEA. Trimming removed 6 bases from V and 5 bases from J, with 11 bases in between.

The chain recombines TRBV20-1 with TRBJ2-5; 9 nucleotides align to TRBD2. Germline CDR1 is DFQATT and CDR2 is SNEGSKA (reference sequence). This CDR3 is 16 amino acids long. The trim removed 6 bases at V and 11 bases at J, leaving 22 bases unmatched. CDR3 residues: CSAGPLTSGAFNEQYF. In nucleotides, the CDR3 is TGCAGTGCCGGCCCCCTGACTAGCGGAGCTTTTAATGAGCAGTACTTC.

V gene TRBV12-3 or TRBV12-4 combines with J gene TRBJ2-1, with 13 nucleotides matching TRBD2. The J call is uncertain, as TRBJ2-7 better fits the DNA end. The CDR3 totals 20 residues. In DNA form, the CDR3 reads TGTGCCAGCATTTTCCTGAAGACTAGCGGGGGGCTGAGCTCCTACAATGAGCAGTACTTC. Residues: CASIFLKTSGGLSSYNEQYF.

The chain couples TRBV5-1 to TRBJ1-6, with D uncertain. Between the trimmed V and J ends, which lost 4 bases and 6 bases, there was a span of 14 bases. The CDR3 extends over 15 amino acids. Germline CDR1 SGHRS, CDR2 YFSETQ. The CDR3 reads CASSRATEGNSPLHF. The CDR3 DNA follows: TGCGCCAGCAGCCGGGCGACGGAGGGTAATTCACCCCTCCACTTT. Full variable domain (missing parts from reference TRBV5-1 and TRBJ1-6): KAGVTQTPRYLIKTRGQQVTLSCSPISGHRSVSWYQQTPGQGLQFLFEYFSETQRNKGNFPGRFSGRQFSNSRSEMNVSTLELGDSALYLCASSRATEGNSPLHFGNGTRLTVT.

This chain connects TRBV29-1 to TRBJ1-5; 7 nucleotides match TRBD1. Trimming cost V 7 bases and J 7 bases; bases outside gene matches: 10. CDR3 length: 13 residues. CDR1 and CDR2 from the germline V gene are SQVTM and ANQGSEA. The CDR3 sequence is CSAETGTGQPQHF. The CDR3 DNA reads TGCAGCGCAGAGACAGGGACGGGACAGCCCCAGCATTTT.

Details on this clonotype: The CDR3 ends on some other residue instead of the conserved phenylalanine or tryptophan, so this is likely a read error. V is TRBV5-1 and J is TRBJ2-7; tentative D call: TRBD1 (5 bases). The V gene lost 6 bases and the J gene lost 3 bases, with 16 bases spanning the gap. The germline V gene has CDR1 SGHRS and CDR2 YFSETQ. The CDR3 contains 14 residues. The CDR3, as DNA: TGCGCCAGCACTTCCCGATTAGGGGACTACGAGCAGTACATC. This encodes CASTSRLGDYEQYI.

In its sample, this clonotype was seen a few times. J is TRBJ2-7 and V is TRBV7-9; D not certain. CDR3 size: 14 residues. Trimming took 7 bases from V and 1 from J, leaving 14 bases between them. Germline CDR1 reads SEHNR; CDR2 reads FQNEAQ (reference sequence). CDR3 amino acids: CASTGRQVSYEQYF. The DNA of the CDR3 is TGTGCCAGCACTGGACGGCAAGTATCCTACGAGCAGTACTTC.

The V call is TRBV5-6, the J call TRBJ2-5, with 8 bases matching TRBD2. CDR1 is SGHDT, CDR2 YYEEEE, per germline. CDR3 length equals 13 residues. The J segment lost 11 bases and the V segment lost 5 bases, leaving 11 bases of the junction unmatched. CDR3 sequence reads: CASRTLADNEQYF. The CDR3 DNA sequence: TGTGCCAGCAGAACACTAGCGGACAATGAGCAGTACTTC.

This clonotype has just a few counts. The DNA of the CDR3 is TGCAGTGCCCCGGCGAACAGGAACACTGAAGCTTTCTTT. Residues: CSAPANRNTEAFF. The chain joins TRBV20-1 to TRBJ1-1, with D hard to call. The V gene lost 6 bases and the J gene lost 1 base, with 12 bases spanning the gap. This CDR3 contains 13 residues. Germline lookup yields CDR1 DFQATT and CDR2 SNEGSKA (reference sequence).

This clonotype came up many times. The chain uses TRBV6-2 or TRBV6-3 and TRBJ2-1; TRBD1 or TRBD2 may be the D gene (5 bases each). The V and J ends lost 7 bases and 9 bases respectively, with 13 bases between them. The CDR3 is 12 amino acids. Looked up from germline, CDR1 is MNHEY and CDR2 is SVGEGT. CDR3 region: CASKGTTSEQFF. CDR3 nucleotide sequence: TGTGCCAGCAAAGGGACGACCTCTGAGCAGTTCTTC.

J is TRBJ2-7 and V is TRBV13; 8 bases map to TRBD1. Germline CDR1 and CDR2: PRHDT and FYEKMQ (reference sequence). Unmatched junction bases numbered 11, after V lost 6 bases and J lost 1 base. The CDR3 extends over 16 amino acids. This chain's CDR3 is CASSTRTGTFSYEQYF. CDR3 DNA: TGTGCCAGCAGTACCCGGACAGGGACTTTTTCCTACGAGCAGTACTTC.

This rearrangement joins TRBV25-1 to TRBJ1-1, with a tentative D call TRBD1 (6 bases). Germline V gives CDR1 MGHDK, CDR2 SYGVNS. Trimming shortened V by 2 bases and J by 5 bases, and 15 bases separated the two germline ends. The CDR3 totals 15 residues. The CDR3 bases are TGTGCCAGCAGTGAAGTTACGGCAGGGGAAACTGAAGCTTTCTTT. Translation: CASSEVTAGETEAFF.

This clonotype was observed a few times. The chain is built from TRBV2 and TRBJ1-2, with D possibly TRBD1 on 6 matching bases. The CDR3 runs to 15 residues. Trimming cost V 4 bases and J 0 bases, with 12 bases left between them. The V gene's germline CDR1 is SNHLY and CDR2 FYNNEI. Here the CDR3 reads CASSAARGANYGYTF. The CDR3 DNA reads as TGTGCCAGCAGTGCTGCCAGGGGAGCTAACTATGGCTACACCTTC.

CDR3 region: CASSRAGKNTEAFF. DNA of the CDR3: TGTGCCAGCAGCAGGGCAGGCAAGAACACTGAAGCTTTCTTT. This chain uses TRBV21-1 with TRBJ1-1. TRBV21-1 has pseudogene status. This CDR3 contains 14 residues.

V usage is TRBV28 and J usage is TRBJ2-3; 10 bases map to TRBD2. The germline CDR1 and CDR2 sequences are MDHEN and SYDVKM. The CDR3 spans 15 residues. The J segment lost 5 bases and the V segment lost 5 bases, leaving 7 bases of the junction unmatched. Here the CDR3 reads CASSVAGGRGDTQYF. CDR3 nucleotides: TGTGCCAGCAGTGTAGCGGGAGGCCGGGGAGATACGCAGTATTTT.

This chain connects TRBV11-2 to TRBJ1-5, with no clear D. The CDR3 spans 14 residues. Per germline, CDR1 SGHAT and CDR2 FQNNGV. Trimming pared 5 bases from V and 5 bases from J, leaving 13 bases between. CDR3 sequence: CASSRLGPDQPQHF. The CDR3, as DNA: TGTGCCAGCAGCAGACTCGGACCGGATCAGCCCCAGCATTTT.

The J gene is TRBJ2-7, the V gene TRBV20-1; 10 nucleotides agree with TRBD1. The V and J ends lost 2 bases and 5 bases, in that order; junction bases with no gene match: 9. The germline CDR1 and CDR2 sequences are DFQATT and SNEGSKA (reference sequence). The CDR3 is 15 amino acids. The CDR3 sequence: CSARNWGTGDNEQYF. The CDR3 bases are TGCAGTGCTAGAAACTGGGGGACAGGGGATAACGAGCAGTACTTC.

The chain recombines TRBV18 with TRBJ1-2; 7 nucleotides line up with TRBD1. Germline V lookup: CDR1 KGHSH, CDR2 LQKENI. V was pared by 2 bases and J by 3 bases, with 6 bases of the junction left unmatched. The CDR3 length is 15 residues. Written as DNA, the CDR3 is TGTGCCAGCTCACCAACCGACAGGGTTGACTATGGCTACACCTTC. Its translation is CASSPTDRVDYGYTF.

Comments on this clonotype: An end of the junction does not agree with germline; a read error may underlie this. The chain joins TRBV9 to TRBJ2-3; 7 positions agree with TRBD1. CDR3 length: 14 residues. From germline, CDR1 is SGDLS and CDR2 YYNGEE. CDR3 coding DNA: TGTGCCAGCGGCGTGGCAGGGGGTACAGATACGCAGTATTTT. Translating gives CASGVAGGTDTQYF. Variable domain in full (rest from reference TRBV9 and TRBJ2-3): DSGVTQTPKHLITATGQRVTLRCSPRSGDLSVYWYQQSLDQGLQFLIQYYNGEERAKGNILERFSAQQFPDLHSELNLSSLELGDSALYFCASGVAGGTDTQYFGPGTRLTVL.

The rearrangement joins TRBV4-2 to TRBJ2-1; no clear D gene. CDR1 and CDR2 from the germline V gene are LGHNA and YNFKEQ. V was trimmed by 1 base and J by 0 bases, leaving 7 bases between them. The CDR3 totals 15 residues. The CDR3 loop reads CASSQAMGSYNEQFF. In DNA form, the CDR3 reads TGTGCCAGCAGCCAAGCGATGGGCTCCTACAATGAGCAGTTCTTC.

This clonotype was detected only a few times. The chain links TRBV12-3 or TRBV12-4 to TRBJ2-1; 8 positions agree with TRBD2. V was clipped by 5 bases and J by 4 bases; unmatched bases: 10. This CDR3 has 16 amino acids. The CDR3 loop is CASSHTQAGAYNEQFF. The CDR3 nucleotides read TGTGCCAGCAGTCACACTCAAGCGGGGGCTTACAATGAGCAGTTCTTC.

This clonotype was detected only a few times. V gene TRBV25-1 combines with J gene TRBJ1-2; D is ambiguous. The CDR3 is made up of 16 amino acids. Germline V gene data show CDR1 as MGHDK and CDR2 as SYGVNS. V was cut by 2 bases and J by 1 base, with 14 bases left in between. CDR3 residues: CASSEPAARINYGYTF. CDR3 bases: TGTGCCAGCAGTGAACCGGCAGCCCGTATTAACTATGGCTACACCTTC.